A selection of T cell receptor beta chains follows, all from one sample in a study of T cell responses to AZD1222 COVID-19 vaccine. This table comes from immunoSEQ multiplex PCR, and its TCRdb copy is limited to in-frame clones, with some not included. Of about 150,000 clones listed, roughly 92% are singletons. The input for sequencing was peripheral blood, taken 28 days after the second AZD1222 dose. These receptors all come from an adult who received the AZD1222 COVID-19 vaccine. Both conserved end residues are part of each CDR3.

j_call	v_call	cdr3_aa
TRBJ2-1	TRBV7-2	CASSLAGGGTHNEQFF
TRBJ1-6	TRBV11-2	CASSQDDSPLHF
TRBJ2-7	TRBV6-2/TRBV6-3	CASSYSPDRVGFEQYF
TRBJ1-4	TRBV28	CASSLVDPGLINEKLFF
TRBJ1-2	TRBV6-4	CASSDKGGFGYTF
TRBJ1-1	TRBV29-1	CSAATGMNTEAFF
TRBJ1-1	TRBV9	CASSVGGPEAFF
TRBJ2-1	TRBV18	CASSPKASGSSYNEQFF
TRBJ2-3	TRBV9	CASSVERTSTDTQYF
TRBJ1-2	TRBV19	CASTPAGGGDGYGYTF